What follows are 28 T cell receptor beta chains derived from one specimen sequenced in a study of beta chain features in type 1 diabetes. Sequencing targeted expressed TCRB transcripts, as all isolated RNA had been reverse transcribed. Sequencing was performed with immunoSEQ multiplex PCR; in TCRdb, only in-frame clones are kept and a portion is missing. The table includes around 40,000 clones, approximately 70% detected once. No antigen has been assigned to these receptors. General study points: Moderate yet significant TCRB CDR3 shortening was seen in Type 1 diabetes patients in all four CD4+ subsets.

Sample: Tregs from blood. Receptor source: a woman between 18 and 29 years old with type 1 diabetes.

V usage is TRBV5-6 and J usage is TRBJ2-5; 8 nucleotides line up with TRBD1. The J segment lost 5 bases and the V segment lost 0 bases, leaving 3 bases of the junction unmatched. Germline CDR1 and CDR2: SGHDT and YYEEEE. This CDR3 has 14 residues. For the CDR3, the DNA is TGTGCCAGCAGCTTGGCCGACAGGGGTGAGACCCAGTACTTC. Translated: CASSLADRGETQYF. Combining the CDR3 with reference TRBV5-6 and TRBJ2-5 gives the whole variable domain DAGVTQSPTHLIKTRGQQVTLRCSPKSGHDTVSWYQQALGQGPQFIFQYYEEEERQRGNFPDRFSGHQFPNYSSELNVNALLLGDSALYLCASSLADRGETQYFGPGTRLLVL.

This clone was counted once. One end of the junction fails to match germline, which may point to a read error. The chain carries TRBV10-3 and TRBJ2-7, with 10 bases matching TRBD1. This CDR3 is 19 amino acids long. Looked up from germline, CDR1 is ENHRY and CDR2 is SYGVKD. The CDR3 nucleotides are TGTGTCATCAGTGCCCATTATGCGGGACAGGGGTTTGGAGCCTACGAGCAGTACTTC. Its translation: CVISAHYAGQGFGAYEQYF.

Concerning this clone: Additional DNA sequences in this sample encode the identical CDR3. The rearrangement uses TRBV29-1 and TRBJ2-2; 8 bases agree with TRBD1. Germline V lookup: CDR1 SQVTM, CDR2 ANQGSEA. The CDR3 has 14 residues. Losses at the gene ends were 6 bases for V and 3 bases for J; bases not matched to a gene: 6. The CDR3: CSVRQGRDTGELFF. The CDR3 bases are TGCAGCGTACGACAGGGGCGGGACACCGGGGAGCTGTTTTTT.

V is TRBV28 and J is TRBJ1-2; D perhaps matches TRBD1 (5 bases). V dropped 8 bases and J dropped 5 bases, with 9 bases sitting between them. Germline V gives CDR1 MDHEN, CDR2 SYDVKM. The CDR3 is 11 residues long. For the CDR3, the DNA is TGTGCCAGCCGCAGGGATTATGGCTACACCTTC. Its translation: CASRRDYGYTF.

This clone was counted between two and nine times. The V and J genes are TRBV7-2 and TRBJ2-7; the D is unclear. The CDR3 runs to 14 residues. Germline values: CDR1 SGHTA, CDR2 FQGNSA. The ends were cut back, 5 bases at V and 4 bases at J, with 15 bases in the middle. The chain's CDR3 is CASSPVHVRYEQYF. The CDR3 DNA is TGTGCCAGCAGCCCAGTGCACGTGCGGTACGAGCAGTACTTC.

This clone was counted a single time. The V and J genes are TRBV9 and TRBJ2-5, with TRBD2 matching 9 bases. The length of the CDR3 is 15 residues. Germline CDR1 reads SGDLS; CDR2 reads YYNGEE. J was trimmed by 6 bases and V by 0 bases; bases with no gene match: 6. DNA of the CDR3: TGTGCCAGCAGCGTAGTAGCGGGGGCACAACAGACCCAGTACTTC. Translated: CASSVVAGAQQTQYF.

The chain carries TRBV4-3 and TRBJ2-7, with 7 bases fitting TRBD1. Looked up from germline, CDR1 is LGHNA and CDR2 is YSLEER. With V trimmed by 0 bases and J by 4 bases, 15 bases remained unmatched. The CDR3 contains 18 residues. The CDR3: CASSQDLLRTGISYEQYF. CDR3 nucleotide sequence: TGCGCCAGCAGCCAAGATCTCCTGAGGACAGGTATTTCTTACGAGCAGTACTTC.

To note about this clone: The germline gene is not matched at one end of the junction; a read error may be the cause. The V call is TRBV7-7, the J call TRBJ2-1, with TRBD2 identical over 9 bases. The CDR3 runs to 16 residues. Germline V gives CDR1 SSHAT, CDR2 FNYEAQ (reference sequence). The CDR3 is CASSLGAGGPLDEQFF. CDR3 DNA: TGTGCTAGCAGCTTAGGCGCGGGAGGGCCTCTCGATGAGCAGTTCTTC.

The rearrangement joins TRBV28 to TRBJ2-7; weak D call: TRBD2 (6 bases). Germline CDR1 is MDHEN and CDR2 is SYDVKM. Trimming took off 11 bases at V and 5 bases at J, with 19 bases between the two ends. The CDR3 runs to 13 residues. CDR3 sequence: CAVLSGSRNEQYF. The CDR3 DNA is TGTGCCGTCCTTAGCGGAAGTAGGAACGAGCAGTACTTC.

The chain employs TRBV9 and TRBJ2-1; 13 bases fit TRBD2. The V and J ends lost 1 base and 6 bases, in that order; junction bases with no gene match: 1. The CDR3 has 15 amino acids. The germline CDR1 and CDR2 sequences are SGDLS and YYNGEE. CDR3 amino acids: CASSVRTSGSNEQFF. The CDR3 DNA sequence: TGTGCCAGCAGCGTACGGACTAGCGGGAGCAATGAGCAGTTCTTC. The full variable domain, with the rest looked up from reference TRBV9 and TRBJ2-1, is DSGVTQTPKHLITATGQRVTLRCSPRSGDLSVYWYQQSLDQGLQFLIQYYNGEERAKGNILERFSAQQFPDLHSELNLSSLELGDSALYFCASSVRTSGSNEQFFGPGTRLTVL.

This rearrangement joins TRBV7-8 to TRBJ2-7, with a weak D call TRBD1 (6 bases). The CDR3 loop spans 14 amino acids. V lost 7 bases to trimming and J lost 7 bases, with 20 bases between them. The germline V gene encodes CDR1 SGHVS and CDR2 FQNEAQ. The CDR3 DNA follows: TGTGCCAGCACCCTAAGCAGGGGACACTGGGAGCAGTACTTC. It specifies CASTLSRGHWEQYF.

The chain is built from TRBV29-1 and TRBJ2-1; 11 nucleotides line up with TRBD2. CDR3 length: 15 amino acids. V was clipped by 6 bases and J by 0 bases; unmatched bases: 4. The germline gives CDR1 SQVTM, CDR2 ANQGSEA. The CDR3 DNA sequence: TGCAGCGTGGCTAGCGGGAGGAGCTCCTACAATGAGCAGTTCTTC. Its protein is CSVASGRSSYNEQFF.

V and J are TRBV5-5 and TRBJ1-5; the D gene is possibly TRBD1 (5 bases). Germline CDR1 and CDR2: SGHKS and YYEKEE (reference sequence). The CDR3 length is 17 residues. The V gene lost 1 base and the J gene lost 0 bases, with 14 bases spanning the gap. The CDR3 loop is CASSLRGGPYSNQPQHF. CDR3 coding DNA: TGTGCCAGCAGCTTGAGGGGAGGGCCCTATAGCAATCAGCCCCAGCATTTT.

The chain has TRBV28 and TRBJ1-5; tentatively, D is TRBD1 (6 bases). The CDR3 has 15 amino acids. Trimming cost V 1 base and J 7 bases, with 14 bases left between them. The germline CDR1 and CDR2 sequences are MDHEN and SYDVKM. The CDR3 spells CASSLLQGGGQPQHF. DNA for the CDR3: TGTGCCAGCAGTTTATTACAGGGTGGAGGACAGCCCCAGCATTTT.

This chain connects TRBV27 to TRBJ2-3, with 8 nucleotides matching TRBD2. CDR3 length equals 16 residues. CDR1 and CDR2 from the germline V gene are MNHEY and SMNVEV (reference sequence). V lost 3 bases, J lost 5 bases, and 10 bases stayed unmatched. The CDR3 sequence: CASSFLPGGPGDTQYF. CDR3 sequence (DNA): TGTGCCAGCAGTTTTCTCCCGGGAGGGCCGGGAGATACGCAGTATTTT.

This clone has just one count. This rearrangement joins TRBV9 to TRBJ2-7; 10 bases are a match to TRBD2. Unmatched junction bases numbered 10, after V lost 3 bases and J lost 7 bases. Germline CDR1 is SGDLS and CDR2 is YYNGEE. The CDR3 covers 15 residues. The CDR3 loop reads CASSEASGSMEEQYF. The CDR3 coding sequence is TGTGCCAGCAGCGAGGCTAGCGGGAGTATGGAAGAGCAGTACTTC.

The chain is built from TRBV4-1 and TRBJ1-5; 7 bases align to TRBD1. The CDR3 has 14 residues. Germline loops: CDR1 MGHRA, CDR2 YSYEKL. J was trimmed by 6 bases and V by 2 bases; bases with no gene match: 4. The CDR3 spells CASSQTDRRQPQHF. Here the CDR3 DNA reads TGCGCCAGCAGCCAAACGGACAGGCGTCAGCCCCAGCATTTT.

The gene calls are TRBV6-5 and TRBJ2-2; D call uncertain. The germline V gene has CDR1 MNHEY and CDR2 SVGAGI. Deletions cut 6 bases from V and 4 bases from J, with 9 bases between. This CDR3 has 13 amino acids. The CDR3 here is CASRRAITGELFF. The CDR3 nucleotides are TGTGCCAGCAGAAGAGCAATCACCGGGGAGCTGTTTTTT.

This clone showed up just a few times. The chain links TRBV5-1 to TRBJ2-1, with 7 bases fitting TRBD1. This CDR3 region has 13 residues. Germline V CDR1 and CDR2: SGHRS, YFSETQ. V lost 6 bases to trimming and J lost 4 bases; unmatched junction nucleotides: 4. CDR3 region: CASNLQGYNEQFF. The CDR3 bases are TGCGCCAGCAACCTACAGGGGTACAATGAGCAGTTCTTC.

By sample share, this clone is large. The chain uses TRBV13 and TRBJ2-6; 7 nucleotides match TRBD1. This CDR3 comprises 16 residues. Germline V gene lookup returns CDR1 PRHDT and CDR2 FYEKMQ (reference sequence). V shed 5 bases, J shed 1 base, and the junction held 5 bases outside the gene matches. The CDR3 spells CASSLQQGSGANVLTF. The DNA of the CDR3 is TGTGCCAGCAGCCTCCAACAGGGGTCTGGGGCCAACGTCCTGACTTTC.

V gene TRBV27 combines with J gene TRBJ2-1; TRBD2 aligns across 12 bases. The CDR3 contains 16 residues. Germline V gene sequence: CDR1 MNHEY, CDR2 SMNVEV (reference sequence). The V gene end was trimmed by 5 bases and the J gene end by 6 bases; junction bases not matched to a gene: 8. The CDR3 sequence is CASSPSGRARGNEQFF. For the CDR3, the DNA is TGTGCCAGCAGTCCTAGCGGGAGGGCCCGGGGCAATGAGCAGTTCTTC.

This CDR3 reads CASSDDGTGGYEQYF. Here the CDR3 DNA reads TGTGCCAGCAGCGACGACGGGACAGGGGGCTACGAGCAGTACTTC. J is TRBJ2-7 and V is TRBV25-1, with 11 bases aligning to TRBD1. V lost 6 bases to trimming and J lost 3 bases; unmatched junction nucleotides: 7. The CDR3 sequence is 15 residues long. Germline CDR1 MGHDK, CDR2 SYGVNS.

This clone was picked up a small number of times. The chain carries TRBV7-9 and TRBJ1-3, with D uncertain. The germline V and J ends were trimmed by 7 bases and 9 bases, with 13 bases remaining between them. This CDR3 spans 12 amino acids. The germline gives CDR1 SEHNR, CDR2 FQNEAQ (reference sequence). The CDR3 sequence is CASNLGGGTIYF. For the CDR3, the DNA is TGTGCCAGCAACCTCGGAGGCGGCACCATATATTTT.

CDR3: CASSLLGQGKADTQYF. The CDR3 DNA follows: TGTGCCAGCAGCTTGTTGGGACAGGGTAAAGCAGATACGCAGTATTTT. J is TRBJ2-3 and V is TRBV5-6; 9 bases fit TRBD1. V shed 1 base, J shed 4 bases, and the junction held 7 bases outside the gene matches. This CDR3 comprises 16 residues. Looked up from germline, CDR1 is SGHDT and CDR2 is YYEEEE.

The chain carries TRBV19 and TRBJ2-2; 10 positions agree with TRBD1. From germline, CDR1 is LNHDA and CDR2 SQIVND (reference sequence). J gave up 5 bases and V 4 bases, and 4 bases lay outside the gene matches. The CDR3 spans 15 residues. The CDR3 DNA sequence: TGTGCCAGTAGTAGGACAGGGGGACTGACCGGGGAGCTGTTTTTT. Translation gives CASSRTGGLTGELFF.

A note on this clone: Sequence at one end of the junction differs from germline and may be a read error. The V and J genes are TRBV20-1 and TRBJ2-3; no clear D gene. Per germline, CDR1 DFQATT and CDR2 SNEGSKA (reference sequence). The CDR3 spans 10 residues. The DNA for the CDR3 is TGCAGTGCGGGCTCAGAAACGCAGTATTTT. Protein: CSAGSETQYF.

This rearrangement joins TRBV20-1 to TRBJ2-5; no clear D. This CDR3 has 10 amino acids. Looked up from germline, CDR1 is DFQATT and CDR2 is SNEGSKA (reference sequence). Trimming left V 6 bases short and J 5 bases short, with 7 bases between. DNA of the CDR3: TGCAGTGCCAACCGGGAGACCCAGTACTTC. This gives the protein CSANRETQYF.

This clone was observed a few times. The chain recombines TRBV29-1 with TRBJ1-1, with 9 bases that match TRBD1. The germline CDR1 and CDR2 sequences are SQVTM and ANQGSEA. The ends lost 7 bases at V and 6 bases at J; junction bases unmatched: 3. The CDR3 is 11 residues long. The CDR3 DNA follows: TGCAGCGGCGACAGGGGGGCTGAAGCTTTCTTT. Translation gives CSGDRGAEAFF.